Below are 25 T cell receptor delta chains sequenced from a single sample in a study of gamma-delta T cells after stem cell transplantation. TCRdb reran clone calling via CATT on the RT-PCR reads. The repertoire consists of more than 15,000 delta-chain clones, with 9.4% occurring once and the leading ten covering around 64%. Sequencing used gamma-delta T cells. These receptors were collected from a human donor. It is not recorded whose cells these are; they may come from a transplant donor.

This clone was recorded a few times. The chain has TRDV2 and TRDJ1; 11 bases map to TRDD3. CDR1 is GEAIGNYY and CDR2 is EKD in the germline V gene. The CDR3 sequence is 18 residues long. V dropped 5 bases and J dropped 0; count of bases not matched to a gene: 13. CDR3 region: CACVTILGDKEDTDKLIF. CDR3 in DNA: TGTGCCTGTGTCACTATACTGGGGGATAAGGAGGACACCGATAAACTCATCTTT.

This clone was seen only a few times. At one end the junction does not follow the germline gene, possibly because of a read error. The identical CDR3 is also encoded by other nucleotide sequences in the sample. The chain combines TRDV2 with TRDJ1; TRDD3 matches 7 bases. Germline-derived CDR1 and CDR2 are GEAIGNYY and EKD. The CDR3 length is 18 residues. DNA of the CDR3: TGTGCCTGTGACACCCTCCAATTACTGGTGGATACGACCGATCAACTCATCTTT. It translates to CACDTLQLLVDTTDQLIF.

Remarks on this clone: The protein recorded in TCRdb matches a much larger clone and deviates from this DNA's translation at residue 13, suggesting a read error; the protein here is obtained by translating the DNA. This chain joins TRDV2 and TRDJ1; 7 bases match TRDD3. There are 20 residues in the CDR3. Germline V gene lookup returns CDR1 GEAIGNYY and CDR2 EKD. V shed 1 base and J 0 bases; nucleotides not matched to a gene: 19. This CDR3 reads CACDTLPSRAGGTYTDKLIF. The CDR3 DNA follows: TGTGCCTGTGACACTCTACCTTCTAGGGCTGGGGGCACGTACACCGATAAACTCATCTTT.

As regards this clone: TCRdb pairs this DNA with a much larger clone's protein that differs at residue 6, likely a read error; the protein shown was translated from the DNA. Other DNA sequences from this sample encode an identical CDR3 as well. The CDR3 nucleotides are TGTGCCTGTGACACCCGACGAGGGACTGGTTCCCTTTCCACCGATAAACTCATCTTT. Translating gives CACDTRRGTGSLSTDKLIF. This chain connects TRDV2 to TRDJ1; D is perhaps TRDD3 (5 bases). CDR1 GEAIGNYY and CDR2 EKD come from the germline V gene. The germline V and J ends were trimmed by 0 bases and 1 base, with 23 bases remaining between them. This CDR3 has 19 residues.

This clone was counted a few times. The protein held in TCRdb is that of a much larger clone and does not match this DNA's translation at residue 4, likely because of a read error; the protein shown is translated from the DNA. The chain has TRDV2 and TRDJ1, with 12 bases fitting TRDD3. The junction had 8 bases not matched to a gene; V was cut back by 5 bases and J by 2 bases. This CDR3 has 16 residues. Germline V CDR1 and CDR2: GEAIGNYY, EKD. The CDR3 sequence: CACGFLGDTRTDKLIF. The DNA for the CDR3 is TGTGCCTGTGGATTTCTGGGGGATACGCGTACCGATAAACTCATCTTT.

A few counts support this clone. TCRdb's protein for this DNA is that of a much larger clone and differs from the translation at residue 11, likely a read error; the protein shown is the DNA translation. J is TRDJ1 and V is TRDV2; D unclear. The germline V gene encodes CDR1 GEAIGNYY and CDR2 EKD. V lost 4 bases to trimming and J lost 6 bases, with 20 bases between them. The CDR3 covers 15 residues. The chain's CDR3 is CACDGMAPSINKLIF. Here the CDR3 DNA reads TGTGCCTGTGATGGAATGGCCCCGAGCATCAATAAACTCATCTTT.

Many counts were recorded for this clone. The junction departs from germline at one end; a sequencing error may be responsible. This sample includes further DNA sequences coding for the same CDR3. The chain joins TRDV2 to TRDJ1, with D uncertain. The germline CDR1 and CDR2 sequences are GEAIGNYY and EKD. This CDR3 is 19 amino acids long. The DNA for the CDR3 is TGTGCCTGTGACAAGATCTACATCCTGGTGGATTCGGTGACCGATAACCTCATCTTT. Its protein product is CACDKIYILVDSVTDNLIF.

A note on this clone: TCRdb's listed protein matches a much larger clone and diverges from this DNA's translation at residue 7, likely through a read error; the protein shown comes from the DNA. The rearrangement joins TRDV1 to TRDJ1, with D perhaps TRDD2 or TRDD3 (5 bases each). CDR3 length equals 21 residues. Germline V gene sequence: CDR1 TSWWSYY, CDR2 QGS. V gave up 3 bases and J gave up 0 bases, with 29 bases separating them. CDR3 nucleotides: TGTGCTCTTGGGGACTTACGTGCTGATACTTCCCGGGTACGGTACACCGATAAACTCATCTTT. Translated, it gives CALGDLRADTSRVRYTDKLIF.

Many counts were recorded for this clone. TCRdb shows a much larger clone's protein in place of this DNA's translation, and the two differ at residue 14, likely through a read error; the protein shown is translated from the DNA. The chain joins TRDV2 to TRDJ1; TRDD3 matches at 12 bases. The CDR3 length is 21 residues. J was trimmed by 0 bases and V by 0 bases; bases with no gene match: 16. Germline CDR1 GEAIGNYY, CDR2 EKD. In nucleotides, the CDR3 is TGTGCCTGTGACACCGTCACTGGGGGATACAACGGGACTTTGTACACCGATAAACTCATCTTT. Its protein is CACDTVTGGYNGTLYTDKLIF.

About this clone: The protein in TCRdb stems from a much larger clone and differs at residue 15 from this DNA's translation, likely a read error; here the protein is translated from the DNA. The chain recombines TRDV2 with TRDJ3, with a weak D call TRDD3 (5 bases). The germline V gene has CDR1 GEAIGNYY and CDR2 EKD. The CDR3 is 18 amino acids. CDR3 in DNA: TGTGCCTGTGACATTTCACTCTCCGGCTCCTGGGACACCCGACGGATGTTTTTC. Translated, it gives CACDISLSGSWDTRRMFF.

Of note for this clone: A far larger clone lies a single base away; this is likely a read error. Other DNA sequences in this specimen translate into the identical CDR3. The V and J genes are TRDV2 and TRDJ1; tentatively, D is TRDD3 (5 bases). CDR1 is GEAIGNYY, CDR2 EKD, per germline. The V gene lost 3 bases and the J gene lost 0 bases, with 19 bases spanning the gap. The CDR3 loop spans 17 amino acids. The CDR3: CACDLLGEETYTDKLIF. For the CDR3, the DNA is TGTGCCTGTGACTTACTAGGGGAGGAGACCTACACCGATAAACTCATCTTT.

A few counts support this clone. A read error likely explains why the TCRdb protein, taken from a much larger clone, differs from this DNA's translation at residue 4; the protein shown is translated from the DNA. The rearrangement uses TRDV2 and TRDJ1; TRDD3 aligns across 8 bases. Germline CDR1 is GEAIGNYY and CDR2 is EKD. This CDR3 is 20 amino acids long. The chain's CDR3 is CACGTAEVLGAHRGAYKLIF. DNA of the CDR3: TGTGCCTGTGGCACCGCTGAAGTACTGGGGGCTCACCGAGGGGCGTATAAACTCATCTTT.

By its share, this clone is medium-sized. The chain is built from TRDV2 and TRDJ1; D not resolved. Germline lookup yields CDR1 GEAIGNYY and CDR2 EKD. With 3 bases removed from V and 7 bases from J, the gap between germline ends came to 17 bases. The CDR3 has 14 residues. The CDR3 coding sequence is TGTGCCTGTGACGATGTTGAGGACCGCGGTAAACTCATCTTT. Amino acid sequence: CACDDVEDRGKLIF.

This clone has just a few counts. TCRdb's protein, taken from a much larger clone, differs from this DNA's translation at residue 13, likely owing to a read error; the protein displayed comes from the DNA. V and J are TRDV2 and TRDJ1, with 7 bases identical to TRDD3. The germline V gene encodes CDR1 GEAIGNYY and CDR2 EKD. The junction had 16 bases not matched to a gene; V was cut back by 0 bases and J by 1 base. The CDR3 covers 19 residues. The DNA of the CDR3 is TGTGCCTGTGACACCGCGGCGAACTGGGGACACACGTGCACCGATAAACTCATCTTT. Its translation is CACDTAANWGHTCTDKLIF.

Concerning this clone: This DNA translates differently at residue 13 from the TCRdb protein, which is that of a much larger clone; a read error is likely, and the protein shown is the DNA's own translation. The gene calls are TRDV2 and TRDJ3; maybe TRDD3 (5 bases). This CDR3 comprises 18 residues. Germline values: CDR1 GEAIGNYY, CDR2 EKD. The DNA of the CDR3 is TGTGCCTGTGACACCGGTATCCCCAGCTCCTGGGACGCCCGACAGATGTTTTTC. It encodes CACDTGIPSSWDARQMFF.

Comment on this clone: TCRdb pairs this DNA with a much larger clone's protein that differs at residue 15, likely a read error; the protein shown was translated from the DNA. The CDR3 here is CACDTVGNWGIRGIYKLIF. The CDR3 DNA follows: TGTGCCTGTGACACCGTGGGCAACTGGGGGATACGGGGCATCTATAAACTCATCTTT. This chain joins TRDV2 and TRDJ1; 13 positions match TRDD3. The germline CDR1 and CDR2 sequences are GEAIGNYY and EKD. V trimming: 0 bases; J trimming: 6 bases; junction bases outside the gene matches: 15. The CDR3 is 19 residues long.

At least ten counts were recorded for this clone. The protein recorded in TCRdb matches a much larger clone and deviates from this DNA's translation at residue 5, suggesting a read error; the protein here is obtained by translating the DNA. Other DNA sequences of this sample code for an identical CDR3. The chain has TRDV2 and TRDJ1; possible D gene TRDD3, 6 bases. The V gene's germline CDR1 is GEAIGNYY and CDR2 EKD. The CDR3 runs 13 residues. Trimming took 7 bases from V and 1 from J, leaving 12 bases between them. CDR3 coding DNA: TGTGCCTGCTTGGTGATACGCACCGATAAACTCATCTTT. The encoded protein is CACLVIRTDKLIF.

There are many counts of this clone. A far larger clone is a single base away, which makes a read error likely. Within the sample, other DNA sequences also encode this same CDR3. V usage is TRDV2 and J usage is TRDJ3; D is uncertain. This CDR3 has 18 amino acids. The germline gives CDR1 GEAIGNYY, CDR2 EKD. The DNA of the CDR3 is TGTGCCTGCGACACCGCCACGCAAACTTCCTGGGACACCCGACAGATGTTTTTC. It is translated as CACDTATQTSWDTRQMFF.

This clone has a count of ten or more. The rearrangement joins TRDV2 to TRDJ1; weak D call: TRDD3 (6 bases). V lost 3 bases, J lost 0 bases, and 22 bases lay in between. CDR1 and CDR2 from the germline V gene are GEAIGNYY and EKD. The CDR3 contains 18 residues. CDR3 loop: CACDSITGTFMYTDKLIF. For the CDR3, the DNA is TGTGCCTGTGACTCTATTACTGGGACCTTCATGTACACCGATAAACTCATCTTT.

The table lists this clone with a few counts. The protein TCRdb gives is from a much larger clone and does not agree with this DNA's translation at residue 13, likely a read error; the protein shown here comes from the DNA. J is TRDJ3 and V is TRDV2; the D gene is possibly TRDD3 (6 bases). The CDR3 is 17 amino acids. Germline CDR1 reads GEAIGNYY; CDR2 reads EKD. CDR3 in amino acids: CACDTTGISWDTQQMFF. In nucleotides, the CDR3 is TGTGCCTGTGACACTACTGGGATTTCCTGGGACACCCAACAGATGTTTTTC.

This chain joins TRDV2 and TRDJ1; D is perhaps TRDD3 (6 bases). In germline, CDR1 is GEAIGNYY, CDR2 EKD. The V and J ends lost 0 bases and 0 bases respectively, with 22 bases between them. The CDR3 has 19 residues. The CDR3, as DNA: TGTGCCTGTGACACCGGGGGGGAGAGGGGGACTGAGTACACCGATAAACTCATCTTT. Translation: CACDTGGERGTEYTDKLIF.

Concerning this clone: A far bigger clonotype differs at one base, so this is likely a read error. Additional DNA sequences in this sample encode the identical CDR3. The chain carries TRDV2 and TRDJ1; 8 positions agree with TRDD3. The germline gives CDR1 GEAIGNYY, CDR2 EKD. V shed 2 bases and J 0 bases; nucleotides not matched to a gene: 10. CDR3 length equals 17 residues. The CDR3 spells CACDKLTGGQYTDKLIF. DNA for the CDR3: TGTGCCTGTGACAAATTGACTGGGGGTCAGTACACCGATAAACTCATCTTT.

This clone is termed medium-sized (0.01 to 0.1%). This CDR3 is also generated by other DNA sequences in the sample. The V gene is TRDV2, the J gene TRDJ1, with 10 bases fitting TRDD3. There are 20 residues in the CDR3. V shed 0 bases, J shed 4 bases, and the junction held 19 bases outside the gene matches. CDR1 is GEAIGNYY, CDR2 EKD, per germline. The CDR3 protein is CACDTVYQLVGDTTGDKLIF. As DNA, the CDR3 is TGTGCCTGTGACACCGTTTACCAACTCGTGGGGGATACAACGGGCGATAAACTCATCTTT.

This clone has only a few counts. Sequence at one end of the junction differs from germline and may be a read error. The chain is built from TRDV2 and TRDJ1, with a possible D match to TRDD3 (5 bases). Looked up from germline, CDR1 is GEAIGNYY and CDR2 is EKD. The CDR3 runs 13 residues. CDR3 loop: CAFDTWDGEQLIF. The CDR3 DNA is TGTGCCTTTGACACTTGGGACGGGGAGCAACTCATCTTT.

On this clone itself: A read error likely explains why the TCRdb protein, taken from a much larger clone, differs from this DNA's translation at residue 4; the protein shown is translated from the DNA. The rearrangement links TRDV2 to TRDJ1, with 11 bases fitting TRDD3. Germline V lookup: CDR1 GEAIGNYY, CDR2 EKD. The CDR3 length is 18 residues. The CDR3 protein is CACGTVGGGYADTDKLIF. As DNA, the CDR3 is TGTGCCTGTGGCACCGTCGGTGGGGGATACGCGGACACCGATAAACTCATCTTT.